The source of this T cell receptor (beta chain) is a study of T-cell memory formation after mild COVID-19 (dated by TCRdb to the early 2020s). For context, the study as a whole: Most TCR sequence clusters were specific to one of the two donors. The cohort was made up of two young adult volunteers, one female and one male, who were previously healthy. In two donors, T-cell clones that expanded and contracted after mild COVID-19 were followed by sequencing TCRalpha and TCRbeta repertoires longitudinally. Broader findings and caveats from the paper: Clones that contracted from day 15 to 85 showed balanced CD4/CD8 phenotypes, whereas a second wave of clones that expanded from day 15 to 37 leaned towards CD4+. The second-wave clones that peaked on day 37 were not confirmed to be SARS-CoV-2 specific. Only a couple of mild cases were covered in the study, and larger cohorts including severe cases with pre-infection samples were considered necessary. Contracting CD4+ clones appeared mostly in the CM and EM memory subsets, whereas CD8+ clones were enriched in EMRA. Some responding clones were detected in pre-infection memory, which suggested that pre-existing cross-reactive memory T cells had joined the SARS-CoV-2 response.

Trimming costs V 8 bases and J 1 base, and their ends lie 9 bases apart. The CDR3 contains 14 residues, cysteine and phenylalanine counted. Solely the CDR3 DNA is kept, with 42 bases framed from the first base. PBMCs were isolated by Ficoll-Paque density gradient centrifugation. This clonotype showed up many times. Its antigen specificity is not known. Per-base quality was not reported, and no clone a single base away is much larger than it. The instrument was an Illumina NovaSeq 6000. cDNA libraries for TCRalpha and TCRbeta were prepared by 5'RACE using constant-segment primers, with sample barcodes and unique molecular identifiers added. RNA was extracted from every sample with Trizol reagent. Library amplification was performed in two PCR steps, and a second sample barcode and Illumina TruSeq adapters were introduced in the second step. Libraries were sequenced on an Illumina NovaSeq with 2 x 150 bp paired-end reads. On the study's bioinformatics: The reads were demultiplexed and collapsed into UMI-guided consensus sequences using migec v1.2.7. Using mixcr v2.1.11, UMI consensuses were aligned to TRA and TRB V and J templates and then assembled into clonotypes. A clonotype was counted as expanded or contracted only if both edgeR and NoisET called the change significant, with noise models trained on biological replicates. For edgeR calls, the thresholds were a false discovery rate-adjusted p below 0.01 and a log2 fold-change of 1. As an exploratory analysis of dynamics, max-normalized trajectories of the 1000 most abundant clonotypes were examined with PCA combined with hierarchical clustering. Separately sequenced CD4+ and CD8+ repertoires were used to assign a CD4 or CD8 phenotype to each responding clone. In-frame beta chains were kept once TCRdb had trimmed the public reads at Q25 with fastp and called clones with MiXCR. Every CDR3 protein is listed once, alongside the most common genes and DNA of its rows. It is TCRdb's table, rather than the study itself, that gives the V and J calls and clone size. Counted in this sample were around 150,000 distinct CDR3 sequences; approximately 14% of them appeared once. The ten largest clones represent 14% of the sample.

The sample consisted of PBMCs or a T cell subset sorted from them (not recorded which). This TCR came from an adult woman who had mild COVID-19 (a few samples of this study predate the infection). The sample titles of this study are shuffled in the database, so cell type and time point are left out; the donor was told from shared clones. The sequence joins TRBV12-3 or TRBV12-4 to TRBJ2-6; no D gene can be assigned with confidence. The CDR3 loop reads CASRWSSGANVLTF. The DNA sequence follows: TGTGCCAGCCGTTGGTCGTCTGGGGCCAACGTCCTGACTTTC.